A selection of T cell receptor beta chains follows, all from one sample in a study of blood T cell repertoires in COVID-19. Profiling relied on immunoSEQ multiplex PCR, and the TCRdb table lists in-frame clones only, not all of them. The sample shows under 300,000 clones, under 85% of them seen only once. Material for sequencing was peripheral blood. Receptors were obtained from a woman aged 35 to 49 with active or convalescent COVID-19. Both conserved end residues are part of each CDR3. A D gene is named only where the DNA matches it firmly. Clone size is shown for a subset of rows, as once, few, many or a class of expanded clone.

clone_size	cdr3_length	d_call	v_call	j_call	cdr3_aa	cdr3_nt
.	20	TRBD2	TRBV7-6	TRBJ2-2	CASRPIRRGGSGDYTGELFF	TGTGCCAGCAGGCCAATACGACGGGGGGGCAGCGGGGACTACACCGGGGAGCTGTTTTTT
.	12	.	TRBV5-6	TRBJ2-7	CASSRESYEQYF	TGTGCCAGCAGCCGGGAGTCCTACGAGCAGTACTTC
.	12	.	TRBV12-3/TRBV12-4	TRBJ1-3	CASSFVGATIYF	TGTGCCAGCAGTTTCGTTGGGGCCACCATATATTTT
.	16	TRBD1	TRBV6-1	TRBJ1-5	CASSEMTGFSSQPQHF	TGTGCCAGCAGTGAAATGACAGGGTTCAGCTCTCAGCCCCAGCATTTT
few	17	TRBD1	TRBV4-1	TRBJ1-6	CASSQDNIVQGDSPLHF	TGCGCCAGCAGCCAAGATAATATTGTCCAGGGGGATTCACCCCTCCACTTT
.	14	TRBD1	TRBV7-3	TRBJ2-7	CASSLGTGSHEQYF	TGTGCCAGCAGCTTAGGGACAGGGTCTCACGAGCAGTACTTC
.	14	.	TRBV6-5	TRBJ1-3	CASKVLGLGNTIYF	TGTGCCAGCAAAGTTCTGGGGCTCGGAAACACCATATATTTT
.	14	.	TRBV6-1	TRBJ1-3	CASSTDRKGNTIYF	TGTGCCAGCAGCACTGACAGAAAAGGAAACACCATATATTTT
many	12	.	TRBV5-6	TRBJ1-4	CASSLGAEKLFF	TGTGCCAGCAGCTTGGGGGCGGAAAAACTGTTTTTT
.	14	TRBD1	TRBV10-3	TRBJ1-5	CAISEGQGNQPQHF	TGTGCCATCAGTGAAGGACAGGGGAATCAGCCCCAGCATTTT
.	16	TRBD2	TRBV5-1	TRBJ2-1	CASSDSGGQTYNEQFF	TGCGCCAGCAGCGATAGCGGGGGGCAGACCTACAATGAGCAGTTCTTC
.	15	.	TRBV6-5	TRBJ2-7	CASSSLQGGTYEQYF	TGTGCCAGCAGTTCCCTACAGGGGGGGACGTACGAGCAGTACTTC
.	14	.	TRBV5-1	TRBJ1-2	CASSLGQFNYGYTF	TGCGCCAGCAGCTTGGGACAGTTTAACTATGGCTACACCTTC
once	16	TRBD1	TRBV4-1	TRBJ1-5	CASSQGRRDRNQPQHF	TGCGCCAGCAGCCAAGGGCGCAGGGACAGAAATCAGCCCCAGCATTTT
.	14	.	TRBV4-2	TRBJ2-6	CASSQSTGANVLTF	TGTGCCAGCAGCCAATCTACTGGGGCCAACGTCCTGACTTTC
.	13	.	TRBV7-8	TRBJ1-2	CASSQGLSDGYTF	TGTGCCAGCAGCCAGGGACTTTCGGATGGCTACACCTTC
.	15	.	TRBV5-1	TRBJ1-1	CASSLAPGGNTEAFF	TGCGCCAGCAGCTTGGCCCCGGGGGGGAACACTGAAGCTTTCTTT
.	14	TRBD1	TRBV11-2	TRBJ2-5	CASSGQGYQETQYF	TGTGCCAGCAGCGGACAGGGGTACCAAGAGACCCAGTACTTC
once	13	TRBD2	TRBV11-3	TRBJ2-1	CASSFLAGGEQFF	TGTGCCAGCAGTTTTCTAGCGGGGGGTGAGCAGTTCTTC
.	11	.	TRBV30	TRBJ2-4	CACGSQAIQYF	TGTGCCTGCGGTTCGCAGGCTATTCAGTACTTC
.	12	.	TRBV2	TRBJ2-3	CASASLADTQYF	TGTGCCAGTGCCTCCCTAGCGGATACGCAGTATTTT
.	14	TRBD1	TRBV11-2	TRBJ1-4	CASSSQGANEKLFF	TGTGCCAGCAGCTCACAGGGGGCGAATGAAAAACTGTTTTTT
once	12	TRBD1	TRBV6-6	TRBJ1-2	CASTRTGNGYTF	TGTGCCAGCACCCGGACAGGGAATGGCTACACCTTC
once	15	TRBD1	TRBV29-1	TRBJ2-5	CSVEGTGGVGKTQYF	TGCAGCGTTGAGGGGACAGGGGGCGTTGGAAAGACCCAGTACTTC
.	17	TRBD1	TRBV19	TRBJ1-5	CASSMVRGRRGNQPQHF	TGTGCCAGTAGTATGGTTAGGGGGCGCCGGGGCAATCAGCCCCAGCATTTT
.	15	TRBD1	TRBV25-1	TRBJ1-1	CASSLGTARLTEAFF	TGTGCCAGCAGTCTCGGGACAGCGAGGTTAACTGAAGCTTTCTTT
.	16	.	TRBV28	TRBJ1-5	CASSLAGGPSNQPQHF	TGTGCCAGCAGCCTAGCGGGGGGCCCTAGCAATCAGCCCCAGCATTTT
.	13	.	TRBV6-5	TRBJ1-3	CASCPALRYTIYF	TGTGCCAGCTGCCCAGCGCTTAGATACACCATATATTTT
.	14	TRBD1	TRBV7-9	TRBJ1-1	CASSPPGGDTEAFF	TGTGCCAGCAGCCCCCCAGGGGGAGACACTGAAGCTTTCTTT
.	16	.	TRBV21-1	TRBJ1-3	CASSKAQHDSGNTIYF	TGTGCCAGCAGCAAGGCACAGCACGATTCTGGAAACACCATATATTTT
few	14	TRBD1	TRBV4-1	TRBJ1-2	CASSLDRVNYGYTF	TGCGCCAGCAGCCTCGACAGGGTGAACTATGGCTACACCTTC
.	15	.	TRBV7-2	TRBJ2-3	CASSLASSSTDTQYF	TGTGCCAGCAGCTTAGCGAGTTCTAGCACAGATACGCAGTATTTT
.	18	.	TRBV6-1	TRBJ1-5	CASTEAPVFQEVNQPQHF	TGTGCCAGCACCGAAGCGCCCGTGTTCCAGGAGGTCAATCAGCCCCAGCATTTT
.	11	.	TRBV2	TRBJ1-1	CASRGGTEAFF	TGTGCAAGCAGGGGAGGGACTGAAGCTTTCTTT
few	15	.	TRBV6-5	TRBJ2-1	CASSLTQSSYNEQFF	TGTGCCAGCAGTTTGACACAGAGCTCCTACAATGAGCAGTTCTTC
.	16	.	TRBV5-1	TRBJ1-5	CASSLEPGRSNQPQHF	TGCGCCAGCAGCTTGGAGCCAGGGCGTAGCAATCAGCCCCAGCATTTT